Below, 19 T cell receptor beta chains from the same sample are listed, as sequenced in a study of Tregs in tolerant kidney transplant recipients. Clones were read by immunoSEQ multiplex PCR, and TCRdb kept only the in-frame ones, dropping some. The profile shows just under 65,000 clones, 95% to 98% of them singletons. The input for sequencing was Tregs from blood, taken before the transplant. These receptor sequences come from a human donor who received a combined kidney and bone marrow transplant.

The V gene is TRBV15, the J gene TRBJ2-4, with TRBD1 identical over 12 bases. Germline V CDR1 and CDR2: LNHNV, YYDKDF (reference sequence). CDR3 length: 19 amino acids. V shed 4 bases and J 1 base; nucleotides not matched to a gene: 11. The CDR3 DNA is TGTGCCACCAGCACCTGGGGGACAGGGGGCGTAGGGGCCAAAAACATTCAGTACTTC. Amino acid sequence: CATSTWGTGGVGAKNIQYF.

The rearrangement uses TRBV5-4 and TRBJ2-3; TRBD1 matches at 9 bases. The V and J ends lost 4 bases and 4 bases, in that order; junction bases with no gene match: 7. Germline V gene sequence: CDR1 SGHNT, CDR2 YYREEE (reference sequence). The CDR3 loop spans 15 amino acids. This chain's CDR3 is CASSSTGGRADTQYF. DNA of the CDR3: TGTGCCAGCAGCAGTACAGGGGGCAGGGCAGATACGCAGTATTTT.

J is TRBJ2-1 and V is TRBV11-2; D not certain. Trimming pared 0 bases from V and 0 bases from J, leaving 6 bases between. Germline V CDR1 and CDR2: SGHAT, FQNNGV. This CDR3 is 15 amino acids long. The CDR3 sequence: CASSLEPGSYNEQFF. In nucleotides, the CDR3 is TGTGCCAGCAGCTTAGAACCAGGCTCCTACAATGAGCAGTTCTTC. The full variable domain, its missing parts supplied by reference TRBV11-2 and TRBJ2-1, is EAGVAQSPRYKIIEKRQSVAFWCNPISGHATLYWYQQILGQGPKLLIQFQNNGVVDDSQLPKDRFSAERLKGVDSTLKIQPAKLEDSAVYLCASSLEPGSYNEQFFGPGTRLTVL.

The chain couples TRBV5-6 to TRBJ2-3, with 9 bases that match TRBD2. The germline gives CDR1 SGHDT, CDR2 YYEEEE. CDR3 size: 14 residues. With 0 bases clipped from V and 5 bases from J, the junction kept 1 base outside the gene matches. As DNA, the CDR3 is TGTGCCAGCAGCTTGGGACTAGCGGAAGATACGCAGTATTTT. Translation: CASSLGLAEDTQYF.

The CDR3 loop is CASSLALPGLAGGEQYF. In nucleotides, the CDR3 is TGCGCCAGCAGCTTAGCGCTTCCGGGACTAGCGGGAGGGGAGCAGTACTTC. The chain is built from TRBV5-1 and TRBJ2-7; 16 nucleotides agree with TRBD2. This CDR3 spans 17 amino acids. J gave up 7 bases and V 2 bases, and 9 bases lay outside the gene matches. The germline CDR1 and CDR2 sequences are SGHRS and YFSETQ.

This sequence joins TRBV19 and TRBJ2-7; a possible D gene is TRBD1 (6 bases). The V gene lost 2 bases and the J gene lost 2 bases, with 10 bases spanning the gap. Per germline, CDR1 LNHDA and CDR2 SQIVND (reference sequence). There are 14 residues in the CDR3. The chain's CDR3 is CASSITGLTYEQYF. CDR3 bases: TGTGCCAGTAGTATAACAGGGCTCACCTACGAGCAGTACTTC.

The CDR3: CASSVRNNEQFF. CDR3 coding DNA: TGTGCCAGCAGTGTCAGGAACAATGAGCAGTTCTTC. J is TRBJ2-1 and V is TRBV6-1; D is uncertain. Germline CDR1 MNHNS, CDR2 SASEGT. This CDR3 region has 12 residues. V was pared by 4 bases and J by 5 bases, with 6 bases between.

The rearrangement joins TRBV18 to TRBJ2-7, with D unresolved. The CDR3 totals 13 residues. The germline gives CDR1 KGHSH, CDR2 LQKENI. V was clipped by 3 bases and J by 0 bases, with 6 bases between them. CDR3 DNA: TGTGCCAGCTCACCGGCAAGCTCCTACGAGCAGTACTTC. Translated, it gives CASSPASSYEQYF.

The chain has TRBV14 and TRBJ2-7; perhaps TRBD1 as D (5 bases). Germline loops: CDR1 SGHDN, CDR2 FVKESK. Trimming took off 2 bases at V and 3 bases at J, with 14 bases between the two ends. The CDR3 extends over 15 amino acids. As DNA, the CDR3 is TGTGCCAGCAGCCAATGGAGACAGTCCCTCTACGAGCAGTACTTC. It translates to CASSQWRQSLYEQYF.

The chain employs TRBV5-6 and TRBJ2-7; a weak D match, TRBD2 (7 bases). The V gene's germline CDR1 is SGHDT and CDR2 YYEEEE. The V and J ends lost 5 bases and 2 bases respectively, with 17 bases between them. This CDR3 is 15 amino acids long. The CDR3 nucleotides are TGTGCCAGCAGATTAGGGGGGGGAGGACCCTACGAGCAGTACTTC. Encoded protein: CASRLGGGGPYEQYF.

CDR3 loop: CASSLDRLAGAYEQYF. CDR3 sequence (DNA): TGCGCCAGCAGCTTGGACCGTCTAGCGGGAGCCTACGAGCAGTACTTC. The chain employs TRBV5-1 and TRBJ2-7; 10 bases fit TRBD2. CDR1 and CDR2 from the germline V gene are SGHRS and YFSETQ. The CDR3 sequence is 16 residues long. Germline trimming cut 0 bases from V and 2 bases from J; bases unmatched to any gene: 5.

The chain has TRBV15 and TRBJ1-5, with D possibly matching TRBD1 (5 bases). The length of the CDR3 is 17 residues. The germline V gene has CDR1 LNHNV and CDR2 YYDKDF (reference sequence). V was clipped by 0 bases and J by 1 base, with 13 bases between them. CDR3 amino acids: CATSRDRTGESNQPQHF. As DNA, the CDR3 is TGTGCCACCAGCAGAGATCGCACAGGAGAGAGCAATCAGCCCCAGCATTTT. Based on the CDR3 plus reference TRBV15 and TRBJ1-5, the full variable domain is DAMVIQNPRYQVTQFGKPVTLSCSQTLNHNVMYWYQQKSSQAPKLLFHYYDKDFNNEADTPDNFQSRRPNTSFCFLDIRSPGLGDTAMYLCATSRDRTGESNQPQHFGDGTRLSIL.

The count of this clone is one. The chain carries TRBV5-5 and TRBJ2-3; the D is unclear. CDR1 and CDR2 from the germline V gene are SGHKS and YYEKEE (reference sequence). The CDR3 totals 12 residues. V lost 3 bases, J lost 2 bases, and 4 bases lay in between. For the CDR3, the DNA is TGTGCCAGCAGCTCCCTCACAGATACGCAGTATTTT. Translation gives CASSSLTDTQYF.

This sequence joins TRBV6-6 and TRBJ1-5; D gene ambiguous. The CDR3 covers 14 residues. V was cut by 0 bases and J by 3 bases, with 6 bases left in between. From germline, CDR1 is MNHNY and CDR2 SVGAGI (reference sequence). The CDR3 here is CASSYSPSNQPQHF. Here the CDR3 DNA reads TGTGCCAGCAGTTACTCCCCCTCCAATCAGCCCCAGCATTTT.

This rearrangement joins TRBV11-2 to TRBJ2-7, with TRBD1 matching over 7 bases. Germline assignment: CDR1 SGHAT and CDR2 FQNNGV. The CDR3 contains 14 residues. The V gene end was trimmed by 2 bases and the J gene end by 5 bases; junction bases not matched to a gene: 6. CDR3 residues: CASSLRQGVNEQYF. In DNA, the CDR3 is TGTGCCAGCAGCTTACGACAGGGTGTGAACGAGCAGTACTTC.

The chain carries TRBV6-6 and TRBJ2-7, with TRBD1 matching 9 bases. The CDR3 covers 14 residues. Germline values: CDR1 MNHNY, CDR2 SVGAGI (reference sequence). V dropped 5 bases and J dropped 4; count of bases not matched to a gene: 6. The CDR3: CASSQGQGFYEQYF. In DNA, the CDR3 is TGTGCCAGCAGTCAAGGACAGGGGTTTTACGAGCAGTACTTC.

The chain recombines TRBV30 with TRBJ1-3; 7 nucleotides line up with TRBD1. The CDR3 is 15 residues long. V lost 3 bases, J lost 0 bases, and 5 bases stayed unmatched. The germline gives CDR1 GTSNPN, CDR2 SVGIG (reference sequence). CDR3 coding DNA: TGTGCCTGGAGCAGAACAGGGGCCTCTGGAAACACCATATATTTT. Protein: CAWSRTGASGNTIYF.

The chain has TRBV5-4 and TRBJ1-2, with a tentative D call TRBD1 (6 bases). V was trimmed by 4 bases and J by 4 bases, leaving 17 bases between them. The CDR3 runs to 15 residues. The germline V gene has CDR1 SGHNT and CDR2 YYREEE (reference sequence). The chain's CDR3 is CASSARNRVGYGYTF. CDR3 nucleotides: TGTGCCAGCAGCGCCCGCAACAGGGTGGGCTATGGCTACACCTTC.

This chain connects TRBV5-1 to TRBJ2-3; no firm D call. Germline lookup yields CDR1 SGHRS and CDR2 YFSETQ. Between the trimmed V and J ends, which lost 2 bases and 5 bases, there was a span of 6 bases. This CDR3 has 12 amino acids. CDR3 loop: CASSFTRDTQYF. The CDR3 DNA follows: TGCGCCAGCAGCTTCACGAGAGATACGCAGTATTTT. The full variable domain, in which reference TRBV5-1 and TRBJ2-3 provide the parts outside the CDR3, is KAGVTQTPRYLIKTRGQQVTLSCSPISGHRSVSWYQQTPGQGLQFLFEYFSETQRNKGNFPGRFSGRQFSNSRSEMNVSTLELGDSALYLCASSFTRDTQYFGPGTRLTVL.